A selection of T cell receptor beta chains follows, all from one sample in a study of cytomegalovirus exposure and HLA in healthy donors. Profiling relied on immunoSEQ multiplex PCR, and the TCRdb table lists in-frame clones only, not all of them. Of roughly 160,000 clones in the sample, roughly 85% were seen once. Material for sequencing was PBMCs. These receptors were obtained from a man younger than 45 in good health and CMV-seropositive. The CDR3 runs from the conserved cysteine through the conserved F or W. A D gene is named only where the DNA matches it firmly. Expanded clones are given a class, and other clones once, few, many or no size at all.

CDR3nt: TGTGCCAGCAGCTTTCGGCAGGGTATCACAGATACGCAGTATTTT
CDR3aa: CASSFRQGITDTQYF
d_gene: NA
abundance: NA
j_gene: TRBJ2-3
v_gene: TRBV7-2

CDR3nt: TGTGCCAGCAGGCAGGGGAAAGAAAAACTGTTTTTT
CDR3aa: CASRQGKEKLFF
d_gene: NA
abundance: NA
j_gene: TRBJ1-4
v_gene: TRBV6-1

CDR3nt: TGTGCCACCGGGCCCGGGGTTCGGGAAAAACTGTTTTTT
CDR3aa: CATGPGVREKLFF
d_gene: NA
abundance: NA
j_gene: TRBJ1-4
v_gene: TRBV15

CDR3nt: TGTGCCAGCAGCAAACCGCGCCCAAACTATGGCTACACCTTC
CDR3aa: CASSKPRPNYGYTF
d_gene: NA
abundance: NA
j_gene: TRBJ1-2
v_gene: TRBV21-1

CDR3nt: TGTGCCAGCAGCTTAGAGGGCAGCGGGAACTACAATGAGCAGTTCTTC
CDR3aa: CASSLEGSGNYNEQFF
d_gene: TRBD2
abundance: once
j_gene: TRBJ2-1
v_gene: TRBV7-9

CDR3nt: TGTGCCAGCACCAGGACTAGTACCTACAATGAGCAGTTCTTC
CDR3aa: CASTRTSTYNEQFF
d_gene: TRBD2
abundance: NA
j_gene: TRBJ2-1
v_gene: TRBV27

CDR3nt: TGTGCCAGCAGCCCGGCTAGCGGGGATACGCAGTATTTT
CDR3aa: CASSPASGDTQYF
d_gene: TRBD2
abundance: NA
j_gene: TRBJ2-3
v_gene: TRBV5-5

CDR3nt: TGCGCCAGCAGCTTAGGCGGTAATTCACCCCTCCACTTT
CDR3aa: CASSLGGNSPLHF
d_gene: NA
abundance: few
j_gene: TRBJ1-6
v_gene: TRBV5-1

CDR3nt: TGTGCCAGCAGCTTACCGGGTCTCTCTGGAAACACCATATATTTT
CDR3aa: CASSLPGLSGNTIYF
d_gene: NA
abundance: NA
j_gene: TRBJ1-3
v_gene: TRBV7-8

CDR3nt: TGTGCCAGCAGCCGGGACAGGGCTGGCAATCAGCCCCAGCATTTT
CDR3aa: CASSRDRAGNQPQHF
d_gene: TRBD1
abundance: NA
j_gene: TRBJ1-5
v_gene: TRBV2

CDR3nt: TGTGCCAGCAGTTTCAGGGGCGCAGGCACTGAAGCTTTCTTT
CDR3aa: CASSFRGAGTEAFF
d_gene: NA
abundance: NA
j_gene: TRBJ1-1
v_gene: TRBV6-5

CDR3nt: TGCAGCGTTGCGATCGGGGGATACGAGCAGTACTTC
CDR3aa: CSVAIGGYEQYF
d_gene: NA
abundance: NA
j_gene: TRBJ2-7
v_gene: TRBV29-1

CDR3nt: TGTGCCAGCAGTGAAGTGGGGGAGGGCCGGGGCAATGAGCAGTTCTTC
CDR3aa: CASSEVGEGRGNEQFF
d_gene: TRBD2
abundance: NA
j_gene: TRBJ2-1
v_gene: TRBV2

CDR3nt: TGTGCCGTCGGGGTGACGGGGAGAGTTTATGGCTACACCTTC
CDR3aa: CAVGVTGRVYGYTF
d_gene: NA
abundance: NA
j_gene: TRBJ1-2
v_gene: TRBV10-3

CDR3nt: TGTGCCAGCAGCTTAGTCAGCGGCCCCTACGAGCAGTACTTC
CDR3aa: CASSLVSGPYEQYF
d_gene: NA
abundance: NA
j_gene: TRBJ2-7
v_gene: TRBV11-3

CDR3nt: TGTGCCAGCAGCTTTCGGGACAGGGACACAGATACGCAGTATTTT
CDR3aa: CASSFRDRDTDTQYF
d_gene: TRBD1
abundance: NA
j_gene: TRBJ2-3
v_gene: TRBV11-2

CDR3nt: TGTGCCAGCAGCCCCCACATCGGGGACAACCAGAACACTGAAGCTTTCTTT
CDR3aa: CASSPHIGDNQNTEAFF
d_gene: NA
abundance: few
j_gene: TRBJ1-1
v_gene: TRBV9

CDR3nt: TGTGCCAGCAGCTTAGGGCGTGAAGGACTCCGACAAGAGACCCAGTACTTC
CDR3aa: CASSLGREGLRQETQYF
d_gene: NA
abundance: NA
j_gene: TRBJ2-5
v_gene: TRBV7-2

CDR3nt: TGTGCCAGCAGAAGACTGGCCAGCATCCGGGACAGGGGGCGCAACTCTGGAAACACCATATATTTT
CDR3aa: CASRRLASIRDRGRNSGNTIYF
d_gene: TRBD1
abundance: NA
j_gene: TRBJ1-3
v_gene: TRBV28

CDR3nt: TGTGCCAGCCAGGGCCATCATCAGCCCCAGCATTTT
CDR3aa: CASQGHHQPQHF
d_gene: NA
abundance: NA
j_gene: TRBJ1-5
v_gene: TRBV2

CDR3nt: TGCAGCAGTCGAGGCCGGGCAGGGGATAGCAATCAGCCCCAGCATTTT
CDR3aa: CSSRGRAGDSNQPQHF
d_gene: NA
abundance: NA
j_gene: TRBJ1-5
v_gene: TRBV7-3

CDR3nt: TGTGCCAGCAGCTGGGGGGACTTCCAAGAGACCCAGTACTTC
CDR3aa: CASSWGDFQETQYF
d_gene: NA
abundance: once
j_gene: TRBJ2-5
v_gene: TRBV5-4

CDR3nt: TGTGCCAGCAGCGCCCTAGGGGGACTAGCGGCAAAGTTCACAGATACGCAGTATTTT
CDR3aa: CASSALGGLAAKFTDTQYF
d_gene: TRBD2
abundance: NA
j_gene: TRBJ2-3
v_gene: TRBV9

CDR3nt: TGTGCCAGCTCACCACACGCCTTAGCGGACACAGATACGCAGTATTTT
CDR3aa: CASSPHALADTDTQYF
d_gene: NA
abundance: NA
j_gene: TRBJ2-3
v_gene: TRBV18

CDR3nt: TGTGCCAGCACCACTTTAGGACAGAGCCCCTACGAGCAGTACTTC
CDR3aa: CASTTLGQSPYEQYF
d_gene: NA
abundance: few
j_gene: TRBJ2-7
v_gene: TRBV6-6

CDR3nt: TGCGCCAGCAGCCAAGAACTAGAAATGTTTGAGCAGTTCTTC
CDR3aa: CASSQELEMFEQFF
d_gene: NA
abundance: NA
j_gene: TRBJ2-1
v_gene: TRBV4-3

CDR3nt: TGTGCCTGGAGTTTGGGCCTCTCTGGAAACACCATATATTTT
CDR3aa: CAWSLGLSGNTIYF
d_gene: NA
abundance: NA
j_gene: TRBJ1-3
v_gene: TRBV30

CDR3nt: TGTGCCAGCTCACCGAGAGCAGGGGTCGAGGACACTGAAGCTTTCTTT
CDR3aa: CASSPRAGVEDTEAFF
d_gene: NA
abundance: NA
j_gene: TRBJ1-1
v_gene: TRBV18

CDR3nt: TGTGCCAGCAGCTTATCCCCGCCGGCTAGCGGCTCCTACGAGCAGTACTTC
CDR3aa: CASSLSPPASGSYEQYF
d_gene: TRBD2
abundance: NA
j_gene: TRBJ2-7
v_gene: TRBV7-2

CDR3nt: TGTGCCAGCAGTCCGGGACAACATCAGCCCCAGCATTTT
CDR3aa: CASSPGQHQPQHF
d_gene: NA
abundance: NA
j_gene: TRBJ1-5
v_gene: TRBV6-5

CDR3nt: TGCGCCAGCAGCGCAGGTCCAGGGGGACTGAACACTGAAGCTTTCTTT
CDR3aa: CASSAGPGGLNTEAFF
d_gene: TRBD1
abundance: NA
j_gene: TRBJ1-1
v_gene: TRBV5-1

CDR3nt: TGTGCCAGCAGCCTTTTCTCGGACGAGCAGTACTTC
CDR3aa: CASSLFSDEQYF
d_gene: NA
abundance: NA
j_gene: TRBJ2-7
v_gene: TRBV5-5

CDR3nt: TGTGCCAGTAGGGATTCCGGGACAGGGAGCAATCAGCCCCAGCATTTT
CDR3aa: CASRDSGTGSNQPQHF
d_gene: TRBD1
abundance: once
j_gene: TRBJ1-5
v_gene: TRBV19

CDR3nt: TGCGCCAGCAGCCAAGACAGAGGCTACGAGCAGTACTTC
CDR3aa: CASSQDRGYEQYF
d_gene: NA
abundance: NA
j_gene: TRBJ2-7
v_gene: TRBV4-3

CDR3nt: TGTGCCAGCAGCTTGGGTAGCGGGAGATACAATGAGCAGTTCTTC
CDR3aa: CASSLGSGRYNEQFF
d_gene: TRBD2
abundance: NA
j_gene: TRBJ2-1
v_gene: TRBV5-4

CDR3nt: TGTGCCAGCAGCCCTCAGGCGGGTCGGGCCCAAGAGACCCAGTACTTC
CDR3aa: CASSPQAGRAQETQYF
d_gene: NA
abundance: NA
j_gene: TRBJ2-5
v_gene: TRBV7-3

CDR3nt: TGTGCCAGCAGCTCGCTGGGACAGGGCGACACTGAAGCTTTCTTT
CDR3aa: CASSSLGQGDTEAFF
d_gene: TRBD1
abundance: NA
j_gene: TRBJ1-1
v_gene: TRBV5-6

CDR3nt: TGTGCCAGCAGCAATCAGATGGCTGGAAACACCATATATTTT
CDR3aa: CASSNQMAGNTIYF
d_gene: NA
abundance: NA
j_gene: TRBJ1-3
v_gene: TRBV9

CDR3nt: TGCAGCGTTGAAGATCCGGGGAGTGGAAACACCATATATTTT
CDR3aa: CSVEDPGSGNTIYF
d_gene: NA
abundance: NA
j_gene: TRBJ1-3
v_gene: TRBV29-1

CDR3nt: TGTGCCAGCAGTTTAGGGGGGACCGGCGGTTACGAGCAGTACTTC
CDR3aa: CASSLGGTGGYEQYF
d_gene: NA
abundance: NA
j_gene: TRBJ2-7
v_gene: TRBV28

CDR3nt: TGTGCCAGCAGCCCCTATGGGGGCCTGTTGGACTACGAGCAGTACTTC
CDR3aa: CASSPYGGLLDYEQYF
d_gene: NA
abundance: NA
j_gene: TRBJ2-7
v_gene: TRBV9

CDR3nt: TGTGCCAGCAGCTTGGGCGGACAGGGATATTATGGCTACACCTTC
CDR3aa: CASSLGGQGYYGYTF
d_gene: TRBD1
abundance: NA
j_gene: TRBJ1-2
v_gene: TRBV5-6

CDR3nt: TGTGCCAGCAGCTTAGGGGGGGTGAGGCGAGCTTTCTTT
CDR3aa: CASSLGGVRRAFF
d_gene: NA
abundance: NA
j_gene: TRBJ1-1
v_gene: TRBV7-8

CDR3nt: TGTGCCAGCTCACTGAACAGGGATCTTAGTGAAAAACTGTTTTTT
CDR3aa: CASSLNRDLSEKLFF
d_gene: NA
abundance: NA
j_gene: TRBJ1-4
v_gene: TRBV18

CDR3nt: TGTGCCAGCAGTTTAAGAGCGGCCACGGAGCCCCAGCATTTT
CDR3aa: CASSLRAATEPQHF
d_gene: NA
abundance: NA
j_gene: TRBJ1-5
v_gene: TRBV27

CDR3nt: TGTGCCAGCTCACCAGCAAACTTGAACACTGAAGCTTTCTTT
CDR3aa: CASSPANLNTEAFF
d_gene: NA
abundance: NA
j_gene: TRBJ1-1
v_gene: TRBV18

CDR3nt: TGTGCCAGCAGCCCCCCGGTGAACACCGGGGAGCTGTTTTTT
CDR3aa: CASSPPVNTGELFF
d_gene: NA
abundance: NA
j_gene: TRBJ2-2
v_gene: TRBV7-8

CDR3nt: TGTGCCAGCAGCCTGGGACAGGGAGTTTTCTACGAGCAGTACTTC
CDR3aa: CASSLGQGVFYEQYF
d_gene: TRBD1
abundance: NA
j_gene: TRBJ2-7
v_gene: TRBV11-3

CDR3nt: TGTGCCAGCTCGGGACAGACCAGCTCCTACGAGCAGTACTTC
CDR3aa: CASSGQTSSYEQYF
d_gene: TRBD1
abundance: NA
j_gene: TRBJ2-7
v_gene: TRBV18

CDR3nt: TGCGCCAGCAGCCATGGTCGCGGAGGTTCTGGAGAGACCCAGTACTTC
CDR3aa: CASSHGRGGSGETQYF
d_gene: NA
abundance: NA
j_gene: TRBJ2-5
v_gene: TRBV4-1

CDR3nt: TGTGCCAGCAGCGTAGCTGGTGGAGGCAGAGACGAGCAGTACTTC
CDR3aa: CASSVAGGGRDEQYF
d_gene: NA
abundance: NA
j_gene: TRBJ2-7
v_gene: TRBV9

CDR3nt: TGTGCCAGCACCCCGGGACAGGGGCGCGAAAAACTGTTTTTT
CDR3aa: CASTPGQGREKLFF
d_gene: TRBD1
abundance: NA
j_gene: TRBJ1-4
v_gene: TRBV6-1

CDR3nt: TGCAGCGTCGATAGGGGGGGTGTAAAGACCCAGTACTTC
CDR3aa: CSVDRGGVKTQYF
d_gene: NA
abundance: few
j_gene: TRBJ2-5
v_gene: TRBV29-1

CDR3nt: TGCGCCAGCAGGTCCGGGACAGGCTACACTGAAGCTTTCTTT
CDR3aa: CASRSGTGYTEAFF
d_gene: TRBD1
abundance: NA
j_gene: TRBJ1-1
v_gene: TRBV5-1

CDR3nt: TGTGCCAGCAGTGGACAGGGGGCGTTTTTACGAGGGAACACAGATACGCAGTATTTT
CDR3aa: CASSGQGAFLRGNTDTQYF
d_gene: TRBD1
abundance: NA
j_gene: TRBJ2-3
v_gene: TRBV7-9

CDR3nt: TGCGCCAGCAGCTTCGGACAGGGGGCGTCTCCAAAGATCGAAAAACTGTTTTTT
CDR3aa: CASSFGQGASPKIEKLFF
d_gene: TRBD1
abundance: NA
j_gene: TRBJ1-4
v_gene: TRBV5-1